A single sample gave rise to the 25 T cell receptor beta chains below, sequenced in a study of Graves' ophthalmopathy and Graves' hyperthyroidism. RNA transcripts provided the template for amplifying TCR beta CDR3 regions. RT-PCR was first run with HTBI primers, then multiplex PCR in a second round. In TCRdb, the multiplex PCR reads were re-called with MiXCR into one record per CDR3 protein. The sample lists 600,000 to 700,000 distinct CDR3 sequences, 35% to 50% seen once, with 3% to 4% in the top ten. Material: peripheral blood. All receptors derive from an adult man with Graves' ophthalmopathy.

J is TRBJ2-2 and V is TRBV19; no clear D. The ends were cut back, 5 bases at V and 2 bases at J, with 9 bases in the middle. CDR3 length: 14 amino acids. The germline CDR1 and CDR2 sequences are LNHDA and SQIVND (reference sequence). The CDR3 loop is CASSVYENTGELFF. CDR3 DNA: TGTGCCAGTAGTGTCTACGAAAACACCGGGGAGCTGTTTTTT. The full variable domain, completed using reference TRBV19 and TRBJ2-2, is DGGITQSPKYLFRKEGQNVTLSCEQNLNHDAMYWYRQDPGQGLRLIYYSQIVNDFQKGDIAEGYSVSREKKESFPLTVTSAQKNPTAFYLCASSVYENTGELFFGEGSRLTVL.

DNA for the CDR3: TGTGCCAGCAGCTCCCCCCGAAAGGTCCACGAGCAGTACTTC. It specifies CASSSPRKVHEQYF. The chain combines TRBV7-2 with TRBJ2-7; D is uncertain. The germline V gene has CDR1 SGHTA and CDR2 FQGNSA. The CDR3 is 14 residues long. Trimming cost V 4 bases and J 5 bases, with 15 bases left between them.

This clonotype was observed at least ten times. The rearrangement joins TRBV7-8 to TRBJ2-6; 8 nucleotides agree with TRBD1. The length of the CDR3 is 16 residues. The V gene end was trimmed by 6 bases and the J gene end by 2 bases; junction bases not matched to a gene: 6. Germline CDR1 is SGHVS and CDR2 is FQNEAQ. The CDR3 nucleotides are TGTGCCAGCAGAGACAGGGGTTTGACTGGGGCCAACGTCCTGACTTTC. As protein: CASRDRGLTGANVLTF.

V usage is TRBV20-1 and J usage is TRBJ2-2; 10 bases are shared with TRBD1. V lost 4 bases and J lost 3; bases outside the gene matches: 5. This CDR3 contains 15 residues. Germline loops: CDR1 DFQATT, CDR2 SNEGSKA (reference sequence). CDR3 protein: CSAKRQGAYTGELFF. CDR3 in DNA: TGCAGTGCTAAAAGACAGGGGGCTTACACCGGGGAGCTGTTTTTT.

This clonotype came up many times. V usage is TRBV19 and J usage is TRBJ2-7; TRBD1 aligns across 7 bases. V dropped 4 bases and J dropped 1; count of bases not matched to a gene: 7. CDR1 is LNHDA, CDR2 SQIVND, per germline (reference sequence). The CDR3 has 15 residues. DNA of the CDR3: TGTGCCAGTAGTACCTCCGGGACAGAATCCTACGAGCAGTACTTC. Amino acids: CASSTSGTESYEQYF.

This clonotype was seen more than once but under ten times. Here the CDR3 DNA reads TGTGCCAGCAGTATCACAGGGCATGAAAAACTGTTTTTT. This codes for CASSITGHEKLFF. V usage is TRBV6-1 and J usage is TRBJ1-4; D perhaps matches TRBD1 (6 bases). V lost 5 bases and J lost 6, with 10 bases in between. Germline lookup yields CDR1 MNHNS and CDR2 SASEGT. This CDR3 comprises 13 residues.

This clonotype occurred many times. The V gene is TRBV5-1, the J gene TRBJ1-6; D remains unclear. This CDR3 has 15 residues. CDR1 is SGHRS and CDR2 is YFSETQ in the germline V gene. Between the trimmed V and J ends, which lost 4 bases and 8 bases, there was a span of 16 bases. CDR3: CASSLNGNRDSPLHF. In DNA, the CDR3 is TGCGCCAGCAGCCTCAACGGAAATAGGGATTCACCCCTCCACTTT.

This rearrangement joins TRBV2 to TRBJ1-1; TRBD1 agrees at 8 bases. Per the germline V gene, CDR1 is SNHLY and CDR2 is FYNNEI. The CDR3 sequence is 16 residues long. V was pared by 4 bases and J by 0 bases, with 7 bases of the junction left unmatched. CDR3 sequence: CASSARTGSVNTEAFF. The CDR3, as DNA: TGTGCCAGCAGTGCCAGGACAGGGAGCGTGAACACTGAAGCTTTCTTT. Using reference TRBV2 and TRBJ1-1 for the parts outside the CDR3, the full variable domain is EPEVTQTPSHQVTQMGQEVILRCVPISNHLYFYWYRQILGQKVEFLVSFYNNEISEKSEIFDDQFSVERPDGSNFTLKIRSTKLEDSAMYFCASSARTGSVNTEAFFGQGTRLTVV.

This clonotype was observed at least ten times. This chain links TRBV7-9 with TRBJ1-4; 8 bases line up with TRBD1. Germline CDR1 SEHNR, CDR2 FQNEAQ (reference sequence). V lost 4 bases to trimming and J lost 0 bases; unmatched junction nucleotides: 7. This CDR3 comprises 17 residues. CDR3 in DNA: TGTGCCAGCAGCTCATGGACAGGGTGGTCAACTAATGAAAAACTGTTTTTT. This codes for CASSSWTGWSTNEKLFF.

The sample holds many counts of this clonotype. The V call is TRBV12-3 or TRBV12-4, the J call TRBJ2-7, with D perhaps given as TRBD1 or TRBD2 (5 bases each). V was shortened by 8 bases and J by 2 bases, with 13 bases between the two germline ends. The CDR3 has 13 amino acids. The CDR3, as DNA: TGTGCCAGCGGGACGATGGGAACCTACGAGCAGTACTTC. Amino acid sequence: CASGTMGTYEQYF.

This chain joins TRBV7-9 and TRBJ1-4; D remains unclear. CDR3 length equals 15 residues. Germline V gives CDR1 SEHNR, CDR2 FQNEAQ (reference sequence). Trimming removed 6 bases from V and 0 bases from J, with 11 bases in between. The DNA for the CDR3 is TGTGCCAGCAGTTTTGAGGGTGCAACTAATGAAAAACTGTTTTTT. This gives the protein CASSFEGATNEKLFF.

J is TRBJ2-2 and V is TRBV2; D gene ambiguous. Germline values: CDR1 SNHLY, CDR2 FYNNEI. Trimming left V 11 bases short and J 4 bases short, with 8 bases between. The CDR3 spans 11 residues. CDR3 residues: CARPGTGELFF. CDR3 DNA sequence: TGTGCCCGGCCCGGCACCGGGGAGCTGTTTTTT.

This clonotype was seen repeatedly, ten times or more. V and J are TRBV20-1 and TRBJ1-1, with D possibly matching TRBD1 (5 bases). Trimming cost V 0 bases and J 3 bases, with 11 bases left between them. Germline CDR1 DFQATT, CDR2 SNEGSKA (reference sequence). The CDR3 has 14 amino acids. As DNA, the CDR3 is TGCAGTGCTAGAGATGGGGCCAGGGACACTGAAGCTTTCTTT. Translated: CSARDGARDTEAFF.

This clonotype was counted a few times. This chain links TRBV3-1 with TRBJ1-4; 9 positions match TRBD1. Germline CDR1 LGHDT, CDR2 YNNKEL (reference sequence). V shed 2 bases and J 9 bases; nucleotides not matched to a gene: 10. The CDR3 totals 16 residues. CDR3 in amino acids: CASSQTSLDRGKKLFF. The CDR3 coding sequence is TGTGCCAGCAGCCAAACATCTCTGGACAGGGGCAAAAAACTGTTTTTT.

This clonotype was seen only a few times. Germline is not matched at one junction end, which may reflect a read error. V is TRBV10-3 and J is TRBJ2-7, with 9 bases aligning to TRBD1. The CDR3 spans 20 residues. From germline, CDR1 is ENHRY and CDR2 SYGVKD. CDR3 residues: CASSYSVGTGRRSSAYEQYF. In DNA, the CDR3 is TGTGCCAGCAGTTACTCTGTCGGGACAGGGCGAAGGAGTTCCGCCTACGAGCAGTACTTC.

This clonotype occurred many times. The CDR3 region is CASIRDRVGSPLHF. DNA of the CDR3: TGTGCCAGCATTAGGGACAGGGTCGGTTCACCCCTCCACTTT. This rearrangement joins TRBV6-1 to TRBJ1-6; 9 bases fit TRBD1. Germline loops: CDR1 MNHNS, CDR2 SASEGT. V lost 7 bases to trimming and J lost 9 bases; unmatched junction nucleotides: 7. The CDR3 contains 14 residues.

This clonotype came up many times. The chain links TRBV2 to TRBJ2-7; D is tentatively TRBD1 or TRBD2 (6 bases each). Germline CDR1 is SNHLY and CDR2 is FYNNEI. V shed 1 base and J shed 5 bases, with 15 bases lying between them. The CDR3 spans 15 residues. In nucleotides, the CDR3 is TGTGCCAGCAGTGAAGTTATGGAGGGGGAAGACGAGCAGTACTTC. Residues: CASSEVMEGEDEQYF.

This clonotype was picked up a small number of times. The chain combines TRBV11-3 with TRBJ1-1, with D unresolved. The CDR3 spans 16 residues. Looked up from germline, CDR1 is SGHNT and CDR2 is YENEEA. The V and J ends lost 5 bases and 1 base respectively, with 17 bases between them. This chain's CDR3 is CASSPRSRQENTEAFF. CDR3 coding DNA: TGTGCCAGCAGCCCCCGGTCCAGGCAGGAGAACACTGAAGCTTTCTTT.

The chain's CDR3 is CATSDLKGHTGELFF. The DNA for the CDR3 is TGTGCCACCAGTGATTTGAAGGGGCACACCGGGGAGCTGTTTTTT. The chain carries TRBV24-1 and TRBJ2-2; D perhaps matches TRBD1 (5 bases). The length of the CDR3 is 15 residues. The V end lost 0 bases, the J end lost 3 bases, and 7 bases lay between the germline ends. CDR1 is KGHDR, CDR2 SFDVKD, per germline.

This clonotype was seen many times. The chain combines TRBV12-3 or TRBV12-4 with TRBJ1-6; D is ambiguous. The V end lost 6 bases, the J end lost 0 bases, and 12 bases lay between the germline ends. The CDR3 has 16 amino acids. The CDR3 sequence is CASSQRWSSYNSPLHF. CDR3 in DNA: TGTGCCAGCAGCCAACGCTGGAGCTCCTATAATTCACCCCTCCACTTT.

This clonotype was observed a single time. A single base separates this from a much larger clone, so it may be a read error. The CDR3: CAVSVPGIYEQYF. CDR3 sequence (DNA): TGTGCCGTCAGTGTCCCCGGAATCTACGAGCAGTACTTC. This chain links TRBV10-3 with TRBJ2-7, with unresolved D. The CDR3 length is 13 residues. The germline CDR1 and CDR2 sequences are ENHRY and SYGVKD.

This clonotype showed up just once. This chain uses TRBV10-3 with TRBJ1-2; 7 nucleotides line up with TRBD1. Trimming removed 2 bases from V and 8 bases from J; junction bases left unmatched: 8. Germline V lookup: CDR1 ENHRY, CDR2 SYGVKD. CDR3 size: 14 residues. CDR3 nucleotides: TGTGCCATCAGTGAGGACAGGGTATGGGGAGGCTACACCTTC. Translation: CAISEDRVWGGYTF.

This clonotype was detected only a few times. The genes are TRBV20-1 and TRBJ2-2; a possible D gene is TRBD1 (6 bases). The CDR3 loop spans 16 amino acids. Germline lookup yields CDR1 DFQATT and CDR2 SNEGSKA (reference sequence). V was pared by 4 bases and J by 3 bases, with 18 bases between. CDR3 protein: CSAIPETGRDTGELFF. The CDR3 DNA sequence: TGCAGTGCTATTCCGGAAACAGGGCGGGACACCGGGGAGCTGTTTTTT.

The chain recombines TRBV30 with TRBJ1-2, with 9 nucleotides matching TRBD1. CDR1 is GTSNPN and CDR2 is SVGIG in the germline V gene (reference sequence). CDR3 length: 11 amino acids. After removal of 5 bases from V and 7 bases from J, the junction contained 2 bases not matched to a gene. CDR3 DNA sequence: TGTGCCTGGGGGACAGGGAGTGGCTACACCTTC. It codes for CAWGTGSGYTF.

V and J are TRBV7-9 and TRBJ2-2; 14 bases are a match to TRBD2. The germline CDR1 and CDR2 sequences are SEHNR and FQNEAQ (reference sequence). The V segment lost 0 bases and the J segment 4 bases; nucleotides outside the gene matches: 4. The CDR3 extends over 18 amino acids. CDR3 nucleotides: TGTGCCAGCAGCTTAGCTCCTGGACTAGCGGGGGGCACCGGGGAGCTGTTTTTT. Its protein is CASSLAPGLAGGTGELFF.